The sample holds a few counts of the clone carrying this T cell receptor beta chain. Its specificity is unknown. The library targeted TCRbeta and was prepared with unique molecular identifiers. Each CDR3 protein gets one entry after TCRdb re-called the PCR reads with MiXCR. The sample comprises about 580,000 distinct CDR3 sequences, over 20% of which are singletons, and under 45% rests with the top ten. The source of the sample is a study of T-cell reconstitution after alpha-beta-depleted transplantation in children. Notes on the study in general: Two months or so post-transplant, alpha-beta T cells reportedly derived from several hundred expanded graft clones. Among T cells one year after transplant, newly produced cells accounted for most counts and diversity.

The CDR3 length is 16 residues. Germline V gene sequence: CDR1 LGHNA, CDR2 YNFKEQ. After removal of 0 bases from V and 3 bases from J, the junction contained 8 bases not matched to a gene. This chain connects TRBV4-2 to TRBJ2-7; 7 nucleotides match TRBD2. The TCR was taken from a boy in the first two years of life with Wiskott-Aldrich syndrome, due to receive a stem cell transplant. Source: PBMCs, taken before TCRalphabeta/CD19-depleted stem cell transplant. The CDR3 spells CASSQDLGGSGYEQYF. The CDR3 nucleotides read TGTGCCAGCAGCCAAGATCTCGGCGGGAGTGGCTACGAGCAGTACTTC.